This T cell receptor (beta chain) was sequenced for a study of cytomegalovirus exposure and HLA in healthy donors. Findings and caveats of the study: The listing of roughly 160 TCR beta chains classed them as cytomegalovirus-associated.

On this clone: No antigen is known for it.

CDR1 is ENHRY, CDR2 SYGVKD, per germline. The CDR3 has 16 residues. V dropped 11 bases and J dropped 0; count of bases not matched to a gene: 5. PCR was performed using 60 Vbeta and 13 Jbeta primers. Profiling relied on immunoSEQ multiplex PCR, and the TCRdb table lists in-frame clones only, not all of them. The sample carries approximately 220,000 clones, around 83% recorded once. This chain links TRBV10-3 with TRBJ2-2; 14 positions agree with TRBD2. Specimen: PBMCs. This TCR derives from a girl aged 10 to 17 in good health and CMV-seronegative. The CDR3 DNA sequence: TGTGCCTCCCGGACTAGCGGGGGGACGAACACCGGGGAGCTGTTTTTT. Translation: CASRTSGGTNTGELFF.